This T cell receptor (beta chain) appears in the sequencing data of a study of cytomegalovirus exposure and HLA in healthy donors. Study information: From HLA-typed donors, an early data release held around 80 million unique TCRs.

Turning to this clone: The antigen is not known.

The PCR employed 60 Vbeta primers together with 13 Jbeta primers. The protocol was immunoSEQ multiplex PCR, while the TCRdb copy is restricted to in-frame clones and leaves out a portion. The sample holds 30,000 to 40,000 clones, around 86% seen once. Likely unrecorded immune exposures existed in these nominally healthy donors. Study-wide findings and caveats: It emerged from a later analysis that several of the most significant clusters appeared to be linked to common viral pathogens. The investigators catalogued 160 or so TCR beta chains as cytomegalovirus-associated.

The sequencing sample was made of PBMCs. This clonotype originated in a woman in her thirties or forties in good health and CMV-seropositive.

CDR3 sequence reads: CASSAGGAVTNEKLFF. Written as DNA, the CDR3 is TGTGCCAGCAGCGCGGGAGGGGCGGTCACTAATGAAAAACTGTTTTTT. This sequence joins TRBV7-2 and TRBJ1-4, with a weak D call TRBD1 (5 bases). CDR1 SGHTA and CDR2 FQGNSA come from the germline V gene. Between the trimmed V and J ends, which lost 5 bases and 2 bases, there was a span of 15 bases. The CDR3 spans 16 residues.